These 20 T cell receptor beta chains were sequenced from one sample in a study of blood T cell repertoires in COVID-19. Data came from immunoSEQ multiplex PCR; TCRdb stores just in-frame clones and leaves some out. This sample has about 160,000 clones, with 60% to 85% found just once. The specimen sequenced was peripheral blood. Every receptor here comes from a man between 70 and 80 years old with acute or convalescent COVID-19.

V is TRBV5-4 and J is TRBJ1-2, with unresolved D. V lost 1 base and J 3 bases, leaving 13 bases between the germline ends. The length of the CDR3 is 15 residues. CDR1 and CDR2 from the germline V gene are SGHNT and YYREEE (reference sequence). As DNA, the CDR3 is TGTGCCAGCAGCTTGATCGGGGTACGGGACTATGGCTACACCTTC. Its protein is CASSLIGVRDYGYTF.

There are a few counts of this clone. The CDR3 here is CASGPANSYNEQFF. CDR3 coding DNA: TGTGCTAGTGGTCCCGCGAACTCGTACAATGAGCAGTTCTTC. This chain links TRBV12-5 with TRBJ2-1; D unclear. Trimming removed 5 bases from V and 4 bases from J, with 12 bases in between. The CDR3 sequence is 14 residues long. CDR1 is LGHNT, CDR2 FRNRAP, per germline. The full variable domain, in which reference TRBV12-5 and TRBJ2-1 provide the parts outside the CDR3, is DARVTQTPRHKVTEMGQEVTMRCQPILGHNTVFWYRQTMMQGLELLAYFRNRAPLDDSGMPKDRFSAEMPDATLATLKIQPSEPRDSAVYFCASGPANSYNEQFFGPGTRLTVL.

The chain carries TRBV19 and TRBJ2-3, with D unresolved. CDR3 size: 14 residues. Between the trimmed V and J ends, which lost 2 bases and 2 bases, there was a span of 8 bases. Germline CDR1 LNHDA, CDR2 SQIVND (reference sequence). CDR3 DNA: TGTGCCAGTAGTATAATGGGCTCCACAGATACGCAGTATTTT. This encodes CASSIMGSTDTQYF.

The chain recombines TRBV13 with TRBJ1-6; 9 nucleotides align to TRBD1. CDR3 length: 12 residues. From germline, CDR1 is PRHDT and CDR2 FYEKMQ (reference sequence). V was clipped by 6 bases and J by 16 bases; unmatched bases: 7. CDR3 DNA: TGTGCCAGCAGTTACAACAGGGGGCCACTCCACTTT. Translating it yields CASSYNRGPLHF.

The chain's CDR3 is CASSPTTGGSEKLFF. In nucleotides, the CDR3 is TGTGCCAGCTCACCCACGACAGGGGGCTCTGAAAAACTGTTTTTT. V gene TRBV18 combines with J gene TRBJ1-4, with 10 nucleotides matching TRBD1. Trimming removed 3 bases from V and 7 bases from J; junction bases left unmatched: 5. Germline V lookup: CDR1 KGHSH, CDR2 LQKENI. The CDR3 contains 15 residues.

The chain has TRBV7-9 and TRBJ1-1; 10 nucleotides align to TRBD1. This CDR3 is built from 15 residues. Trimming cost V 5 bases and J 0 bases; bases outside gene matches: 3. Per the germline V gene, CDR1 is SEHNR and CDR2 is FQNEAQ (reference sequence). In DNA, the CDR3 is TGTGCCAGCAGCCGGGACAGGGGTTTGAACACTGAAGCTTTCTTT. It yields the protein CASSRDRGLNTEAFF.

The chain couples TRBV6-6 to TRBJ1-2; 8 bases fit TRBD1. The CDR3 extends over 14 amino acids. Germline V CDR1 and CDR2: MNHNY, SVGAGI (reference sequence). The V and J ends lost 3 bases and 5 bases, in that order; junction bases with no gene match: 5. The CDR3 reads CASSYQGADYGYTF. CDR3 DNA: TGTGCCAGCAGTTATCAGGGGGCGGATTATGGCTACACCTTC.

The chain recombines TRBV18 with TRBJ2-1; the match to TRBD2 covers 11 bases. Germline trimming cut 1 base from V and 5 bases from J; bases unmatched to any gene: 7. Germline-derived CDR1 and CDR2 are KGHSH and LQKENI. The CDR3 totals 17 residues. The chain's CDR3 is CASSPQALAGVNNEQFF. CDR3 in DNA: TGTGCCAGCTCACCACAAGCACTAGCGGGGGTAAACAATGAGCAGTTCTTC.

The V call is TRBV5-4, the J call TRBJ2-7; 7 bases map to TRBD1. The V segment lost 0 bases and the J segment 6 bases; nucleotides outside the gene matches: 6. Germline CDR1 and CDR2: SGHNT and YYREEE (reference sequence). CDR3 size: 14 residues. CDR3 in amino acids: CASSLEQGWGEQYF. The CDR3 DNA is TGTGCCAGCAGCTTGGAACAGGGGTGGGGCGAGCAGTACTTC.

This clone has just one count. The chain links TRBV24-1 to TRBJ1-4; D may be TRBD1 (6 bases). The length of the CDR3 is 19 residues. V lost 1 base to trimming and J lost 0 bases, with 17 bases between them. CDR1 and CDR2 (germline): KGHDR, SFDVKD. CDR3 protein: CATSDFPRGLATTNEKLFF. The CDR3 DNA follows: TGTGCCACCAGTGATTTCCCCAGGGGCCTTGCCACAACTAATGAAAAACTGTTTTTT.

V usage is TRBV5-1 and J usage is TRBJ2-3; D gene uncertain. V dropped 2 bases and J dropped 0 bases, with 10 bases sitting between them. CDR1 SGHRS and CDR2 YFSETQ come from the germline V gene. This CDR3 spans 15 amino acids. CDR3 DNA: TGCGCCAGCAGCTTTTCCACTACCAGCACAGATACGCAGTATTTT. Its translation is CASSFSTTSTDTQYF.

J is TRBJ1-4 and V is TRBV6-5; D is unresolved. This CDR3 spans 15 amino acids. Trimming took off 6 bases at V and 7 bases at J, with 18 bases between the two ends. In germline, CDR1 is MNHEY, CDR2 SVGAGI. CDR3 sequence reads: CASRAGRQKGEKLFF. Here the CDR3 DNA reads TGTGCCAGCAGGGCTGGGAGGCAGAAAGGTGAAAAACTGTTTTTT.

This chain uses TRBV25-1 with TRBJ1-2; D might be TRBD1 (5 bases). The germline V gene encodes CDR1 MGHDK and CDR2 SYGVNS. Trimming cost V 4 bases and J 4 bases, with 19 bases left between them. The CDR3 consists of 16 residues. The DNA of the CDR3 is TGTGCCAGCAGTGGCTACACGCAGGGAGGAGGCTATGGCTACACCTTC. It codes for CASSGYTQGGGYGYTF.

The chain employs TRBV21-1 and TRBJ1-1; the table's D call of TRBD1 was not tested on the DNA. TRBV21-1 is labeled a pseudogene. This CDR3 region has 15 residues. CDR3 nucleotides: TGTGCCAGCAGCAAACTGACAGGGCTGGGCACTGAAGCTTTCTTT. Translation: CASSKLTGLGTEAFF.

The V gene is TRBV6-2 or TRBV6-3, the J gene TRBJ1-1; D gene unclear. Germline loops: CDR1 MNHEY, CDR2 SVGEGT. The CDR3 is made up of 16 amino acids. The V end was cut by 1 base, the J end by 0 bases, with 12 bases between. CDR3 nucleotides: TGTGCCAGCAGTTACTTCCTCCCGGGGTTGAACACTGAAGCTTTCTTT. This translates into CASSYFLPGLNTEAFF.

The chain uses TRBV19 and TRBJ1-2; no reliable D call. The germline V and J ends were trimmed by 6 bases and 0 bases, with 8 bases remaining between them. CDR3 length: 13 residues. Germline-derived CDR1 and CDR2 are LNHDA and SQIVND (reference sequence). CDR3 protein: CASRYGANYGYTF. As DNA, the CDR3 is TGTGCCAGTAGGTACGGAGCTAACTATGGCTACACCTTC.

J is TRBJ1-1 and V is TRBV5-1; D is unclear. The V end was cut by 0 bases, the J end by 1 base, with 10 bases between. The CDR3 has 15 residues. In germline, CDR1 is SGHRS, CDR2 YFSETQ. The CDR3 bases are TGCGCCAGCAGCTTGGTTGGCGGAGAGAACACTGAAGCTTTCTTT. The encoded protein is CASSLVGGENTEAFF.

The chain combines TRBV9 with TRBJ1-2; TRBD1 matches 9 bases. CDR3 length: 16 amino acids. Germline trimming cut 0 bases from V and 2 bases from J; bases unmatched to any gene: 5. Germline V CDR1 and CDR2: SGDLS, YYNGEE. The CDR3 sequence: CASSVVGDRVNYGYTF. The DNA of the CDR3 is TGTGCCAGCAGCGTAGTGGGGGACAGGGTGAACTATGGCTACACCTTC.

This rearrangement joins TRBV4-2 to TRBJ2-5; D is unresolved. CDR1 is LGHNA and CDR2 is YNFKEQ in the germline V gene. V was shortened by 1 base and J by 5 bases, with 8 bases between the two germline ends. The CDR3 loop spans 13 amino acids. The CDR3 nucleotides are TGTGCCAGCAGCCAAGCAGGTTTCGAGACCCAGTACTTC. Translating it yields CASSQAGFETQYF.

The rearrangement links TRBV5-1 to TRBJ2-5; 13 nucleotides agree with TRBD2. The V gene's germline CDR1 is SGHRS and CDR2 YFSETQ. V lost 4 bases, J lost 4 bases, and 7 bases stayed unmatched. CDR3 length: 16 residues. The CDR3 DNA is TGCGCCAGCAGCCACAGACTAGCGGGGGGTCGAGAGACCCAGTACTTC. Amino acid sequence: CASSHRLAGGRETQYF.